This TCR beta chain was documented in a study of siplizumab effects on memory and regulatory T cells. Sequenced by immunoSEQ multiplex PCR; TCRdb stores in-frame clones only, minus some. The table has over 90,000 clones, around nine tenths seen once. V was trimmed by 8 bases and J by 0 bases, leaving 11 bases between them. There are 13 residues in the CDR3. Germline V lookup: CDR1 MNHNS, CDR2 SASEGT. This chain uses TRBV6-1 with TRBJ2-7, with D uncertain. The sequencing input was CD4+ T cells sorted from blood. The TCR originated in a human donor in good health. The CDR3 is CASLRTVSYEQYF. DNA of the CDR3: TGTGCCAGCCTAAGGACGGTCTCCTACGAGCAGTACTTC.